This passage covers 9 T cell receptor beta chains from one sample sequenced in a study of blood T cell repertoires in COVID-19. The method was immunoSEQ multiplex PCR; TCRdb's version includes in-frame clones alone and lacks a portion of them. The sample holds around 140,000 clones, 88% seen once. Sequencing was done on a sample of peripheral blood. These receptors were taken from a human donor with COVID-19, enrolled during active disease. The donor label of this sample is uncertain.

The chain uses TRBV6-6 and TRBJ1-2; 9 nucleotides align to TRBD1. The CDR3 extends over 13 amino acids. The germline V gene encodes CDR1 MNHNY and CDR2 SVGAGI (reference sequence). V was clipped by 7 bases and J by 5 bases; unmatched bases: 5. The CDR3 protein is CASTATGGYGYTF. The CDR3 DNA reads as TGTGCCAGCACCGCGACAGGGGGATATGGCTACACCTTC.

V usage is TRBV24-1 and J usage is TRBJ2-7, with TRBD1 identical over 7 bases. The CDR3 totals 11 residues. The V and J ends lost 9 bases and 3 bases, in that order; junction bases with no gene match: 1. The germline V gene has CDR1 KGHDR and CDR2 SFDVKD. The CDR3 coding sequence is TGTGCCACCGGGGACAGCTACGAGCAGTACTTC. Its translation is CATGDSYEQYF.

V usage is TRBV25-1 and J usage is TRBJ2-7, with D perhaps TRBD1 (6 bases). V was pared by 3 bases and J by 0 bases, with 9 bases between. The CDR3 contains 14 residues. Germline V gene data show CDR1 as MGHDK and CDR2 as SYGVNS. CDR3 protein: CASSDQDSSYEQYF. CDR3 sequence (DNA): TGTGCCAGCAGTGATCAGGACAGCTCCTACGAGCAGTACTTC.

The sample holds one count of this clone. The V call is TRBV7-6, the J call TRBJ1-1; 10 bases line up with TRBD1. V shed 4 bases, J shed 8 bases, and the junction held 10 bases outside the gene matches. The CDR3 loop spans 15 amino acids. CDR1 is SGHVS and CDR2 is FNYEAQ in the germline V gene. CDR3 sequence (DNA): TGTGCCAGCAGCTCTCCGGACAGGGGGAAGGCGGAAGCTTTCTTT. It yields the protein CASSSPDRGKAEAFF.

This clone showed up just once. This sequence joins TRBV5-6 and TRBJ2-3, with 8 bases lining up with TRBD2. With V trimmed by 4 bases and J by 1 base, 2 bases remained unmatched. Germline V gene sequence: CDR1 SGHDT, CDR2 YYEEEE. This CDR3 is 14 amino acids long. The CDR3 nucleotides read TGTGCCAGCAGCCTTAGCGGGGGCACAGATACGCAGTATTTT. Translated, it gives CASSLSGGTDTQYF.

The rearrangement links TRBV27 to TRBJ2-7, with 9 bases aligning to TRBD1. J was trimmed by 6 bases and V by 5 bases; bases with no gene match: 8. The CDR3 covers 14 residues. The germline V gene has CDR1 MNHEY and CDR2 SMNVEV (reference sequence). For the CDR3, the DNA is TGTGCCAGCAGTCGCCGGGACAGGGTATTCGAGCAGTACTTC. This gives the protein CASSRRDRVFEQYF.

This rearrangement joins TRBV3-1 (or the pseudogene TRBV3-2) to TRBJ1-1; D perhaps matches TRBD1 (5 bases). V was clipped by 4 bases and J by 0 bases, with 9 bases between them. The germline CDR1 and CDR2 sequences are LGHDT and YNNKEL (reference sequence). This CDR3 is 14 amino acids long. DNA of the CDR3: TGTGCCAGCAGCCCCCGGGGGGTGAACACTGAAGCTTTCTTT. It is translated as CASSPRGVNTEAFF.

The rearrangement links TRBV5-1 to TRBJ2-2, with TRBD2 identical over 7 bases. CDR1 is SGHRS, CDR2 YFSETQ, per germline. The CDR3 consists of 15 residues. The junction had 5 bases not matched to a gene; V was cut back by 6 bases and J by 0 bases. CDR3 in amino acids: CASKPTSANTGELFF. CDR3 in DNA: TGCGCCAGCAAGCCCACTAGCGCGAACACCGGGGAGCTGTTTTTT.

The chain couples TRBV2 to TRBJ1-5; 9 bases are a match to TRBD1. The CDR3 is 13 residues long. Looked up from germline, CDR1 is SNHLY and CDR2 is FYNNEI. Trimming cost V 6 bases and J 5 bases; bases outside gene matches: 2. The CDR3 is CASRGQGYQPQHF. For the CDR3, the DNA is TGTGCCAGCAGGGGACAGGGCTATCAGCCCCAGCATTTT.